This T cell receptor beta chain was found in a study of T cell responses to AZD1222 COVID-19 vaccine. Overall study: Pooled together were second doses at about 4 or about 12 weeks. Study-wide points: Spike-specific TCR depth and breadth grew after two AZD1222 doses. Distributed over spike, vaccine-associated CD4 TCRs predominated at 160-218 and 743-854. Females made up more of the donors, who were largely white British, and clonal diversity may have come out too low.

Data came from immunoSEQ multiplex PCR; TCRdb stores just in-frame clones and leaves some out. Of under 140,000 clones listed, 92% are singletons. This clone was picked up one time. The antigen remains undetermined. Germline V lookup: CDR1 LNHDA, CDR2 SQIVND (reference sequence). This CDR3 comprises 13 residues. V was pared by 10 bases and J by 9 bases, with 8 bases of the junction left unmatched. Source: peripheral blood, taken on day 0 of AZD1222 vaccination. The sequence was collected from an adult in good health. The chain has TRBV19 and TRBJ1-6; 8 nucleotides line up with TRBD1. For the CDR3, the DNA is TGTGCCACCCTAGGGACAGGTCTTTCACCCCTCCACTTT. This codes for CATLGTGLSPLHF.